This T cell receptor (beta chain) was retrieved from a study of blood T cell repertoires in COVID-19. Study summary: Sources were T cells, B-cell-depleted T cells, or PBMCs; the material itself was cDNA or gDNA.

Trimming removed 0 bases at V and 3 bases at J, with 13 bases between. The CDR3 has 15 amino acids. The germline gives CDR1 SGDLS, CDR2 YYNGEE. TCRdb's copy holds only in-frame clones and misses some; the assay was immunoSEQ multiplex PCR. This sample has some 200,000 clones, with about 85% found just once. What was sequenced was peripheral blood. The rearrangement joins TRBV9 to TRBJ2-7; D ambiguous. The receptor comes from a man in his fifties or sixties who had recovered from COVID-19. This chain's CDR3 is CASSVAGYSDYEQYF. CDR3 coding DNA: TGTGCCAGCAGCGTAGCCGGGTACTCCGACTACGAGCAGTACTTC.